The rows below give T cell receptor beta chains drawn from one sample of a study of CD8 T cells in ankylosing spondylitis. One entry per CDR3 protein results from TCRdb running MiXCR on the 5' RACE reads. The sample holds around 130,000 distinct CDR3 sequences, more than 6.5% seen once. The sequenced sample consisted of blood, either unsorted or a sorted T cell fraction (not recorded which). The receptor set was obtained from a male donor with ankylosing spondylitis or in good health (not recorded which). Both conserved end residues are trimmed from each CDR3. The order of the fields is clone size, V gene, CDR3 length, CDR3 protein. Where a row states a size, it is once, few, many or the class of an expanded clone; other rows omit it.

clone size: -; V gene: TRBV30; CDR3 length: 13; CDR3 protein: AWSVQLADNNEQF
clone size: many; V gene: TRBV6-5; CDR3 length: 17; CDR3 protein: ASSYSAPRYRGPNYEQY
clone size: many; V gene: TRBV5-1; CDR3 length: 14; CDR3 protein: ASSLAPQGRANEQF
clone size: many; V gene: TRBV5-1; CDR3 length: 15; CDR3 protein: ASSSPLRGGHQETQY
clone size: many; V gene: TRBV5-1; CDR3 length: 14; CDR3 protein: ASSSSTSGVQETQY
clone size: many; V gene: TRBV20-1; CDR3 length: 12; CDR3 protein: SAEEDLHVQTQY
clone size: many; V gene: TRBV5-4; CDR3 length: 13; CDR3 protein: ATLAQADSYNEQF
clone size: many; V gene: TRBV27; CDR3 length: 13; CDR3 protein: ASSFDNSPGYIQY
clone size: -; V gene: TRBV7-3; CDR3 length: 13; CDR3 protein: ASSLQHSSTDTQY
clone size: many; V gene: TRBV5-1; CDR3 length: 13; CDR3 protein: ASSGWTGKNTEAF
clone size: many; V gene: TRBV5-1; CDR3 length: 12; CDR3 protein: ASRPSGIGETQY
clone size: many; V gene: TRBV20-1; CDR3 length: 12; CDR3 protein: SATLASSYNEQF
clone size: few; V gene: TRBV12-3/TRBV12-4; CDR3 length: 13; CDR3 protein: ASSSSAGKTDTQY
clone size: many; V gene: TRBV7-9; CDR3 length: 13; CDR3 protein: ASSLGQGLEETQY
clone size: many; V gene: TRBV5-1; CDR3 length: 12; CDR3 protein: ASSWGTLNTEAF
clone size: many; V gene: TRBV12-3/TRBV12-4; CDR3 length: 10; CDR3 protein: ASSDSYTEAF
clone size: many; V gene: TRBV6-5; CDR3 length: 13; CDR3 protein: ASSSAGPEAYEQY
clone size: many; V gene: TRBV5-1; CDR3 length: 12; CDR3 protein: ASSPDASSLPQH
clone size: many; V gene: TRBV28; CDR3 length: 13; CDR3 protein: ASSLVGGLYTEAF
clone size: many; V gene: TRBV7-8; CDR3 length: 15; CDR3 protein: ASSLSVGLAAYNEQF
clone size: many; V gene: TRBV12-3/TRBV12-4; CDR3 length: 12; CDR3 protein: ASSFQGAIYGYT
clone size: -; V gene: TRBV30; CDR3 length: 10; CDR3 protein: AWQGAGETQY
clone size: -; V gene: TRBV7-9; CDR3 length: 12; CDR3 protein: ASSLEAGGAEAF
clone size: many; V gene: TRBV7-9; CDR3 length: 11; CDR3 protein: ASSSDTGGEQY
clone size: many; V gene: TRBV7-2; CDR3 length: 8; CDR3 protein: ASRLREQF
clone size: -; V gene: TRBV7-2; CDR3 length: 12; CDR3 protein: ASSPPGLAGRQY
clone size: many; V gene: TRBV27; CDR3 length: 12; CDR3 protein: ASSSGTSGNIQY
clone size: many; V gene: TRBV12-3/TRBV12-4; CDR3 length: 13; CDR3 protein: ASQVAGASNQPQH
clone size: many; V gene: TRBV5-1; CDR3 length: 13; CDR3 protein: ASSLGTGGTETQY
clone size: many; V gene: TRBV5-5; CDR3 length: 13; CDR3 protein: ASSEAGTSSGEQF
clone size: many; V gene: TRBV20-1; CDR3 length: 14; CDR3 protein: SALPAVSGSGGEQF
clone size: many; V gene: TRBV7-3; CDR3 length: 12; CDR3 protein: ASSPTTANTEAF
clone size: many; V gene: TRBV28; CDR3 length: 15; CDR3 protein: ASSVTGVSSGSYGYT
clone size: many; V gene: TRBV20-1; CDR3 length: 14; CDR3 protein: SAKKTGDASNQPQH
clone size: many; V gene: TRBV7-9; CDR3 length: 9; CDR3 protein: ASSLEGFRF
clone size: many; V gene: TRBV20-1; CDR3 length: 14; CDR3 protein: SARDPRGGSSYEQY
clone size: many; V gene: TRBV27; CDR3 length: 14; CDR3 protein: ASSLPGTAPPKEQY
clone size: many; V gene: TRBV7-8; CDR3 length: 12; CDR3 protein: ASSLAHSTDTQY
clone size: many; V gene: TRBV5-6; CDR3 length: 14; CDR3 protein: ASSLVSRTTNTEAF
clone size: few; V gene: TRBV10-3; CDR3 length: 13; CDR3 protein: AINSRGESTDTQY
clone size: many; V gene: TRBV5-1; CDR3 length: 10; CDR3 protein: ASSLPSYEQY
clone size: many; V gene: TRBV7-3; CDR3 length: 12; CDR3 protein: ASSPWGGTLEAF
clone size: -; V gene: TRBV6-1; CDR3 length: 11; CDR3 protein: ASRAGTAYEQY